Reported below is one T cell receptor beta chain. Germline loops: CDR1 SQVTM, CDR2 ANQGSEA. The CDR3 extends over 14 amino acids. V shed 7 bases and J shed 3 bases, with 16 bases lying between them. This specimen comes from a study of shared clonotypes between healthy human individuals. Sequencing used immunoSEQ multiplex PCR; TCRdb keeps in-frame clones, though not all of them. The table shows approximately 2,000,000 clones, with less than 95% occurring only once. The chain joins TRBV29-1 to TRBJ2-1; weak D call: TRBD2 (5 bases). Sequenced material: naive CD4+ T cells from PBMCs. Subset: CD45RA+ positively selected. The TCR originated in a man aged 18 to 30 in good health. Some clones in this sample may be carry-over from other donors' samples. In DNA, the CDR3 is TGCAGCGCCCCCGAAACCGGGATCTACAATGAGCAGTTCTTC. Protein: CSAPETGIYNEQFF.